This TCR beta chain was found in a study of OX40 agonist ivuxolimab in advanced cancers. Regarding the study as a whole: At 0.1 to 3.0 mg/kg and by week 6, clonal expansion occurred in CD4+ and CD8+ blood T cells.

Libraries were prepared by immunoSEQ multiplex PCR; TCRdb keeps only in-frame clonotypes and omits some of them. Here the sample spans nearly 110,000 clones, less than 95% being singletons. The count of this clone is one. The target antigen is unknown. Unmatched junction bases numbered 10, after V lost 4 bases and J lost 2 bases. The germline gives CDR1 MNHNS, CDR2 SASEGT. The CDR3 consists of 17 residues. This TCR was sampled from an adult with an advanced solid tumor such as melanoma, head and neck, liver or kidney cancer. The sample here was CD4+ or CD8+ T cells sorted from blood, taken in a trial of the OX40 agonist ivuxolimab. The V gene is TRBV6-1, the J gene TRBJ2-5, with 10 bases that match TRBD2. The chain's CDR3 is CASSVIAGGLNQETQYF. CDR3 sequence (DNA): TGTGCCAGCAGTGTTATAGCGGGAGGACTAAATCAAGAGACCCAGTACTTC.